This T cell receptor beta chain was recovered during a study of early T cells in non-severe SARS-CoV-2 infection. Across the study: RNA in bulk from unsorted whole blood was sequenced, and chains were unpaired. Whole-study results and caveats: Missing private and CD4 specificities, VDJdb matching favored anti-spike CD8 responses.

This clonotype was counted at least ten times. Its matching antigen is unknown. Individual cDNA molecules were tagged with unique molecular identifiers. TCRdb used MiXCR to reprocess the 5' RACE reads, holding one entry per CDR3 protein. In the table there are tens of thousands of distinct CDR3 sequences, roughly 12% of which are singletons. The source material was whole blood. The origin of this receptor is an adult who was a healthcare worker with PCR-confirmed SARS-CoV-2 infection or an uninfected control (not recorded which).

As DNA, the CDR3 is TGTGCCAGCAGCCCCCGGGTCTGGACTAGCGGCCACATTCAGTACTTC. This sequence encodes CASSPRVWTSGHIQYF. V and J are TRBV7-8 and TRBJ2-4; 10 bases fit TRBD2. The CDR3 contains 16 residues. Trimming took 5 bases from V and 8 from J; bases not matched to a gene: 12. The germline gives CDR1 SGHVS, CDR2 FQNEAQ. The full variable domain, with the rest looked up from reference TRBV7-8 and TRBJ2-4, is GAGVSQSPRYKVAKRGQDVALRCDPISGHVSLFWYQQALGQGPEFLTYFQNEAQLDKSGLPSDRFFAERPEGSVSTLKIQRTQQEDSAVYLCASSPRVWTSGHIQYFGAGTRLSVL.